This T cell receptor (beta chain) was sequenced for a study of human versus mouse CDR3 diversity and MHC coevolution. Study-wide points: By iCHAO1, human TCR beta clonotypes numbered about 1.5 million, the most. The lowest clonal inequality scores came from most of the three human donors. On average, humans showed more CDR3 deletions and insertions than mice.

Looked up from germline, CDR1 is SGHDT and CDR2 is YYEEEE. This CDR3 comprises 15 residues. V lost 2 bases to trimming and J lost 2 bases; unmatched junction nucleotides: 4. TCRdb keeps only in-frame clones here, not all; method: immunoSEQ multiplex PCR. This sample has 60,000 to 95,000 clones, with roughly 90% found just once. Remarks on this clone: Its target is unknown.

Material: naive CD4+ T cells from blood. Subset defined: CD45RO-negative CD62L-positive naive CD4 T cells. The V and J genes are TRBV5-6 and TRBJ2-3, with 8 nucleotides matching TRBD2. The TCR sequence derives from a person aged 25 to 69 in good health. The CDR3 nucleotides are TGTGCCAGCAGCTTACCTAGCGGGTACACAGATACGCAGTATTTT. Its translation: CASSLPSGYTDTQYF.